This TCR beta chain was obtained from a study of T cell responses to AZD1222 COVID-19 vaccine. In its sample, this clone was seen once. Its antigen is as yet unknown. Germline CDR1 SGDLS, CDR2 YYNGEE. There are 15 residues in the CDR3. Deletions cut 1 base from V and 3 bases from J, with 13 bases between. Study-wide results and limits: Spike was spanned by vaccine-associated CD4 TCRs, which were dominant at 160-218 and 743-854. Only a handful of AZD1222 recipients, several in all, had baseline seropositivity.

Repertoires were generated with immunoSEQ multiplex PCR, while TCRdb's copy carries only in-frame clones and drops some. Found here are some 100,000 clones, around nine tenths of them singletons; the top ten hold under 2%. The receptor was derived from an adult in good health. The chain is built from TRBV9 and TRBJ1-1; no clear D gene. Source: peripheral blood, taken on day 0 of AZD1222 vaccination. CDR3 nucleotides: TGTGCCAGCAGCGTAATGTCTCGAATGGACACTGAAGCTTTCTTT. Its protein product is CASSVMSRMDTEAFF.